This TCR beta chain was sequenced for a study of T-cell memory formation after mild COVID-19. This clonotype appeared a few times. The antigen is not known. Germline V gene lookup returns CDR1 SQVTM and CDR2 ANQGSEA. The CDR3 runs to 13 residues. Trimming took 6 bases from V and 0 from J; bases not matched to a gene: 2. Study observations and caveats: Clones that got smaller from day 15 to 85 had even CD4/CD8, while clones growing later tipped toward CD4+.

Using constant-segment primers, 5'RACE produced TCR alpha and TCR beta cDNA libraries carrying sample barcodes and UMIs. Via MiXCR, TCRdb re-called the 5' RACE reads, giving one row per CDR3 protein. The sample yields over 500,000 distinct CDR3 sequences, around 16% seen once. This rearrangement joins TRBV29-1 to TRBJ2-7, with 10 bases lining up with TRBD1. This receptor was taken from an adult woman who had mild COVID-19 (a few samples of this study predate the infection). Cell type and time point are not known. Sequencing input: PBMCs or a T cell subset sorted from them (not recorded which). The CDR3, as DNA: TGCAGCGTGGGGACAGGGGACTCCTACGAGCAGTACTTC. This gives the protein CSVGTGDSYEQYF.